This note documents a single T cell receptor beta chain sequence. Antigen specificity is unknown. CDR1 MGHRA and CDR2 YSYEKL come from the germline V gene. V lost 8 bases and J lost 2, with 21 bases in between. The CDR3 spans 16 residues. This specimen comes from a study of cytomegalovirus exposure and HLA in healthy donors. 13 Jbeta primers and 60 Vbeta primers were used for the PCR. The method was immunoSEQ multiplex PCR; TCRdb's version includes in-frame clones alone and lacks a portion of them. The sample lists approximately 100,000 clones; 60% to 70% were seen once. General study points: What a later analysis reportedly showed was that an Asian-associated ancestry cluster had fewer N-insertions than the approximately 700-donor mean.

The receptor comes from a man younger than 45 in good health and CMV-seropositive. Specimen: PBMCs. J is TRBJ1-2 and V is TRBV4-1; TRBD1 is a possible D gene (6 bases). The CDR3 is CASRKIGQNGNYGYTF. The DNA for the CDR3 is TGCGCCAGCCGAAAAATTGGACAGAATGGAAACTATGGCTACACCTTC.